This TCR beta chain was identified in a study of monozygotic twins with inflammatory bowel disease. Study results and caveats: It was not supported that a single strong signal or clonotype was associated with IBD. Treatment differences in immunosuppression may have added variability to the repertoires of patients. Diversity of TCRbeta measured by inverse Simpson was lower in IBD patients than in healthy co-twins.

Germline V lookup: CDR1 SGDLS, CDR2 YYNGEE. The CDR3 covers 14 residues. As regards this clonotype: Its matching antigen is unknown.

The template-switching step introduced UMIs that carried a 6-nucleotide sample barcode. TCRdb processed the 5' RACE reads again and assigns one entry to each CDR3 protein, with no DNA. The table for this sample gives about 160,000 distinct CDR3 sequences. The chain has TRBV9 and TRBJ1-5. Sequencing was carried out using blood. This sequence was found in a human donor with ulcerative colitis or Crohn's disease, or a healthy co-twin of an affected twin (not recorded which). The CDR3 sequence is CASSATFSNQPQHF.